The 8 T cell receptor beta chains below were found in one sample sequenced in a study of blood T cell repertoires in COVID-19. Data came from immunoSEQ multiplex PCR; TCRdb stores just in-frame clones and leaves some out. The top ten clones hold 0.65% to 1% of a sample with around 460,000 clones, 85% to 90% of them seen once. Sequencing input: peripheral blood. These receptors were obtained from a man between 18 and 29 years old with COVID-19, enrolled during active disease.

V usage is TRBV15 and J usage is TRBJ2-7; 7 bases align to TRBD2. Looked up from germline, CDR1 is LNHNV and CDR2 is YYDKDF (reference sequence). After removal of 0 bases from V and 5 bases from J, the junction contained 4 bases not matched to a gene. The CDR3 is 14 amino acids. For the CDR3, the DNA is TGTGCCACCAGCAGAGATAGTGGGGGGGACGAGCAGTACTTC. Encoded protein: CATSRDSGGDEQYF.

The J gene is TRBJ2-3, the V gene TRBV27; 8 bases align to TRBD1. With V trimmed by 5 bases and J by 15 bases, 13 bases remained unmatched. CDR1 and CDR2 from the germline V gene are MNHEY and SMNVEV (reference sequence). The CDR3 extends over 13 amino acids. CDR3 sequence reads: CASSRWLSDREYF. CDR3 in DNA: TGTGCCAGCAGTAGGTGGCTATCGGACAGGGAATATTTT.

V is TRBV5-8 and J is TRBJ2-7; the D gene is possibly TRBD2 (5 bases). Between the trimmed V and J ends, which lost 2 bases and 11 bases, there was a span of 14 bases. Germline lookup yields CDR1 SGHTS and CDR2 YDEGEE. This CDR3 is 12 amino acids long. The CDR3 loop is CASSFVSVEEYF. The CDR3 nucleotides are TGTGCCAGCAGCTTTGTGTCGGTGGAGGAGTACTTC.

This chain connects TRBV6-5 to TRBJ2-7, with 7 bases aligning to TRBD1. Looked up from germline, CDR1 is MNHEY and CDR2 is SVGAGI. The CDR3 contains 14 residues. V shed 6 bases and J 0 bases; nucleotides not matched to a gene: 5. In DNA, the CDR3 is TGTGCCAGCAGCCTGACAGGGACCTCCTACGAGCAGTACTTC. Its translation is CASSLTGTSYEQYF.

The rearrangement links TRBV2 to TRBJ2-1, with D possibly TRBD1 on 6 matching bases. V was clipped by 6 bases and J by 8 bases, with 20 bases between them. There are 15 residues in the CDR3. Germline loops: CDR1 SNHLY, CDR2 FYNNEI. CDR3 sequence (DNA): TGTGCCAGCAGCCGACAGGCGGTAGGGGTCGATGAGCAGTTCTTC. It is translated as CASSRQAVGVDEQFF.

This chain uses TRBV13 with TRBJ2-7; the match to TRBD2 covers 9 bases. The CDR3 length is 16 residues. Germline CDR1 reads PRHDT; CDR2 reads FYEKMQ (reference sequence). The trim removed 1 base at V and 0 bases at J, leaving 4 bases unmatched. The CDR3 spells CASSLAPSGVSYEQYF. The CDR3, as DNA: TGTGCCAGCAGCTTAGCGCCTAGCGGGGTCTCCTACGAGCAGTACTTC.

A single count supports this clone. The chain combines TRBV3-1 (or the pseudogene TRBV3-2) with TRBJ2-1; maybe TRBD2 (5 bases). The V and J ends lost 2 bases and 10 bases respectively, with 12 bases between them. Germline CDR1 LGHDT, CDR2 YNNKEL (reference sequence). The CDR3 extends over 13 amino acids. The CDR3 region is CASSQISGGEQFF. CDR3 sequence (DNA): TGTGCCAGCAGCCAAATTTCCGGAGGCGAGCAGTTCTTC.

This sequence joins TRBV19 and TRBJ1-6; 8 nucleotides line up with TRBD1. From germline, CDR1 is LNHDA and CDR2 SQIVND (reference sequence). Trimming cost V 3 bases and J 7 bases; bases outside gene matches: 2. The CDR3 spans 14 residues. The CDR3 here is CASSIQGANSPLHF. Written as DNA, the CDR3 is TGTGCCAGTAGTATTCAGGGGGCGAATTCACCCCTCCACTTT. Complete variable domain (other parts from reference TRBV19 and TRBJ1-6): DGGITQSPKYLFRKEGQNVTLSCEQNLNHDAMYWYRQDPGQGLRLIYYSQIVNDFQKGDIAEGYSVSREKKESFPLTVTSAQKNPTAFYLCASSIQGANSPLHFGNGTRLTVT.